These 15 T cell receptor beta chains came from one sample sequenced in a study of blood T cell repertoires in COVID-19. Assay used: immunoSEQ multiplex PCR; TCRdb lists only in-frame clones, some missing. The sample lists over 50,000 clones, 70% to 90% seen once, with around 4% in the top ten. The sequenced sample was PBMCs or T cells enriched from blood (not recorded which). These receptors all stem from a woman in her thirties or forties with acute COVID-19.

The gene calls are TRBV19 and TRBJ1-5; TRBD1 matches 7 bases. This CDR3 has 15 residues. The V gene's germline CDR1 is LNHDA and CDR2 SQIVND (reference sequence). The V gene end was trimmed by 6 bases and the J gene end by 3 bases; junction bases not matched to a gene: 8. The CDR3 DNA reads TGTGCCAGTAGGGCCGACAGGGCACACAATCAGCCCCAGCATTTT. It translates to CASRADRAHNQPQHF.

The J gene is TRBJ2-5, the V gene TRBV4-1, with D possibly matching TRBD2 (5 bases). The V end was cut by 0 bases, the J end by 2 bases, with 7 bases between. The CDR3 consists of 14 residues. CDR1 and CDR2 from the germline V gene are MGHRA and YSYEKL. The CDR3 sequence is CASSQEDFQETQYF. The CDR3 nucleotides read TGCGCCAGCAGCCAAGAGGACTTTCAAGAGACCCAGTACTTC.

This clone was detected only a few times. The V and J genes are TRBV12-3 or TRBV12-4 and TRBJ1-2; D gene ambiguous. The CDR3 covers 13 residues. V lost 6 bases and J 3 bases, leaving 11 bases between the germline ends. This CDR3 reads CASRVVEDYGYTF. The CDR3 DNA reads TGTGCCAGCAGGGTGGTAGAGGACTATGGCTACACCTTC.

The V call is TRBV28, the J call TRBJ1-4; 9 positions agree with TRBD1. J lost 7 bases, V lost 8 bases, and 20 bases had no gene match. CDR1 MDHEN and CDR2 SYDVKM come from the germline V gene. The CDR3 is 18 amino acids. CDR3 in amino acids: CASPDWDRALRGGEKLFF. The CDR3 DNA is TGTGCCAGCCCGGACTGGGACAGGGCCCTCCGAGGGGGTGAAAAACTGTTTTTT.

The chain links TRBV3-1 (or the pseudogene TRBV3-2) to TRBJ2-5; D call uncertain. CDR1 LGHDT and CDR2 YNNKEL come from the germline V gene (reference sequence). This CDR3 is built from 14 residues. V gave up 3 bases and J gave up 5 bases, with 13 bases separating them. CDR3 residues: CASSQAVGGETQYF. DNA for the CDR3: TGTGCCAGCAGCCAGGCAGTCGGCGGTGAGACCCAGTACTTC.

V is TRBV6-5 and J is TRBJ1-6, with TRBD1 matching over 7 bases. This CDR3 region has 15 residues. In germline, CDR1 is MNHEY, CDR2 SVGAGI. Trimming took 6 bases from V and 6 from J; bases not matched to a gene: 8. CDR3 nucleotides: TGTGCCAGCAGAGACCCCGCAGGGGGTAATTCACCCCTCCACTTT. This gives the protein CASRDPAGGNSPLHF.

The V gene is TRBV19, the J gene TRBJ2-3; 8 positions agree with TRBD2. Germline assignment: CDR1 LNHDA and CDR2 SQIVND (reference sequence). The CDR3 runs to 16 residues. J was trimmed by 1 base and V by 9 bases; bases with no gene match: 12. The CDR3, as DNA: TGTGCCAGCCTCCCGGGACTAGACGTAGGCACAGATACGCAGTATTTT. It specifies CASLPGLDVGTDTQYF.

J is TRBJ2-2 and V is TRBV19; 13 positions match TRBD2. The germline CDR1 and CDR2 sequences are LNHDA and SQIVND (reference sequence). CDR3 length equals 16 residues. After removal of 7 bases from V and 7 bases from J, the junction contained 9 bases not matched to a gene. CDR3 in DNA: TGTGCCAGTACCCTACTAGCGGGAGGGGGTTACGGGGAGCTGTTTTTT. Its protein product is CASTLLAGGGYGELFF.

This chain connects TRBV28 to TRBJ1-5, with D possibly TRBD1 on 5 matching bases. CDR3 length: 15 amino acids. V was clipped by 7 bases and J by 5 bases, with 18 bases between them. Germline V gene data show CDR1 as MDHEN and CDR2 as SYDVKM. CDR3 nucleotides: TGTGCCAGCATAGCGGGGGACGCGAGATATCAGCCCCAGCATTTT. This sequence encodes CASIAGDARYQPQHF.

V is TRBV5-1 and J is TRBJ1-1, with 8 bases matching TRBD1. CDR3 size: 15 residues. CDR1 is SGHRS, CDR2 YFSETQ, per germline. Trimming took 0 bases from V and 5 from J; bases not matched to a gene: 6. The CDR3 region is CASSLGTGGRTEAFF. The CDR3 DNA follows: TGCGCCAGCAGCTTGGGTACAGGGGGAAGGACTGAAGCTTTCTTT.

The chain couples TRBV19 to TRBJ1-5; D call uncertain. V was clipped by 3 bases and J by 0 bases, with 6 bases between them. Germline V gene data show CDR1 as LNHDA and CDR2 as SQIVND (reference sequence). CDR3 size: 14 residues. The CDR3 spells CASSMSPSNQPQHF. CDR3 coding DNA: TGTGCCAGTAGTATGTCTCCTAGCAATCAGCCCCAGCATTTT.

This clone was seen once. J is TRBJ2-7 and V is TRBV28, with D possibly matching TRBD2 (6 bases). CDR1 is MDHEN and CDR2 is SYDVKM in the germline V gene. The CDR3 totals 14 residues. V gave up 7 bases and J gave up 6 bases, with 19 bases separating them. CDR3 sequence reads: CASKETTSPIEQYF. The CDR3 region has the DNA TGTGCCAGCAAAGAAACTACTAGCCCAATCGAGCAGTACTTC.

This chain links TRBV11-1 with TRBJ2-7; 7 bases match TRBD1. CDR3 length: 14 amino acids. The germline gives CDR1 SGHAT, CDR2 FQDESV (reference sequence). Unmatched junction bases numbered 10, after V lost 4 bases and J lost 7 bases. The CDR3 loop is CASSSDRAPREQYF. CDR3 DNA sequence: TGTGCCAGCAGCTCCGACAGGGCCCCTAGGGAGCAGTACTTC.

The rearrangement joins TRBV4-2 to TRBJ1-1; D is possibly TRBD1 (6 bases). Trimming removed 4 bases at V and 10 bases at J, with 13 bases between. CDR1 and CDR2 from the germline V gene are LGHNA and YNFKEQ. The CDR3 loop spans 12 amino acids. CDR3 region: CASSPHRDGAFF. In nucleotides, the CDR3 is TGTGCCAGCAGCCCCCACAGGGATGGAGCTTTCTTT.

The J gene is TRBJ2-7, the V gene TRBV5-5; weak D call: TRBD2 (6 bases). Germline V CDR1 and CDR2: SGHKS, YYEKEE (reference sequence). This CDR3 comprises 12 residues. Trimming left V 4 bases short and J 3 bases short, with 8 bases between. The DNA for the CDR3 is TGTGCCAGCAGCCCGGAGGGCTACGAGCAGTACGTC. Residues: CASSPEGYEQYV.